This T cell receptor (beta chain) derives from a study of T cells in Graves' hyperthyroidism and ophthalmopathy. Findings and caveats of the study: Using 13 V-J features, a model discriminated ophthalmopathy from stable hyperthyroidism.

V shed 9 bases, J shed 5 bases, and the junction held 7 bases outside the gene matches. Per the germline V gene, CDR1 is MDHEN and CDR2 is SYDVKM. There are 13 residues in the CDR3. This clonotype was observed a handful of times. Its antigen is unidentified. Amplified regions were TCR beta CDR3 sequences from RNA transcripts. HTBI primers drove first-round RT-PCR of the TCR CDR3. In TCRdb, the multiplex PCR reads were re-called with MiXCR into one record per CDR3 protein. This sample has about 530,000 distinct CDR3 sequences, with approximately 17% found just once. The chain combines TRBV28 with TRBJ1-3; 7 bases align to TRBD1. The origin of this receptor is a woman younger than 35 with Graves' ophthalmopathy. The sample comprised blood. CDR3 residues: CASGQGDRNTIYF. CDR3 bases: TGTGCCAGTGGTCAGGGGGACAGAAACACCATATATTTT.